These 9 T cell receptor beta chains were sequenced from one sample in a study of T-cell reconstitution after alpha-beta-depleted transplantation in children. Preparing the TCRbeta library involved the use of unique molecular identifiers. One entry per CDR3 protein results from TCRdb running MiXCR on the PCR reads. The sample lists about 980,000 distinct CDR3 sequences, roughly 29% occurring once. The material was PBMCs, mostly from graft donor cells, obtained 360 days after TCRalphabeta/CD19-depleted stem cell transplant. Every receptor here comes from a boy younger than two who had a stem cell transplant for SCID, so the T cells may come from the graft donor.

V is TRBV4-1 and J is TRBJ2-2, with 9 bases fitting TRBD2. The V and J ends lost 4 bases and 9 bases, in that order; junction bases with no gene match: 12. This CDR3 has 16 amino acids. The germline gives CDR1 MGHRA, CDR2 YSYEKL. The CDR3 sequence: CASSPRLADPPRELFF. The CDR3 DNA reads TGCGCCAGCAGCCCGAGACTAGCGGACCCGCCCCGGGAGCTGTTTTTT.

The chain recombines TRBV6-5 with TRBJ1-6; D gene ambiguous. The CDR3 runs 15 residues. In germline, CDR1 is MNHEY, CDR2 SVGAGI. Trimming took off 9 bases at V and 6 bases at J, with 18 bases between the two ends. The CDR3 sequence is CASSRPTGSNSPLHF. The CDR3 nucleotides read TGTGCCAGTTCGAGACCCACTGGTTCTAATTCACCCCTCCACTTT.

The chain links TRBV3-1 to TRBJ1-4; tentatively, D is TRBD1 (5 bases). The ends were cut back, 11 bases at V and 0 bases at J, with 22 bases in the middle. The length of the CDR3 is 17 residues. Germline CDR1 is LGHDT and CDR2 is YNNKEL (reference sequence). The CDR3 reads CACTEGAALATNEKLFF. CDR3 DNA sequence: TGTGCCTGCACCGAAGGGGCAGCGCTTGCAACTAATGAAAAACTGTTTTTT. Full variable domain (remainder filled in from reference TRBV3-1 and TRBJ1-4): DTAVSQTPKYLVTQMGNDKSIKCEQNLGHDTMYWYKQDSKKFLKIMFSYNNKELIINETVPNRFSPKSPDKAHLNLHINSLELGDSAVYFCACTEGAALATNEKLFFGSGTQLSVL.

J is TRBJ2-5 and V is TRBV10-3, with D possibly being TRBD1 or TRBD2 (5 bases each). CDR3 size: 15 residues. Germline V gene lookup returns CDR1 ENHRY and CDR2 SYGVKD. V was trimmed by 9 bases and J by 5 bases, leaving 22 bases between them. As DNA, the CDR3 is TGTGCCATTTCCCGGGACCTCAAGGGGTATGAGACCCAGTACTTC. Translated: CAISRDLKGYETQYF.

This rearrangement joins TRBV12-3 or TRBV12-4 to TRBJ1-1; 7 bases align to TRBD1. The CDR3 has 15 residues. V shed 6 bases, J shed 1 base, and the junction held 8 bases outside the gene matches. CDR3 nucleotides: TGTGCCAGCAGAACCCGGACAGGAGGGAACACTGAAGCTTTCTTT. Translated: CASRTRTGGNTEAFF.

About this clonotype: A much larger clone lies one base from this, so it may be a read error. This chain connects TRBV4-2 to TRBJ1-2, with D unclear. Germline values: CDR1 LGHNA, CDR2 YNFKEQ. The CDR3 spans 14 residues. This CDR3 reads CASNQDPSNYGYTF. Here the CDR3 DNA reads TGTGCCAGCAACCAAGATCCCTCTAACTATGGCTACACCTTC.

The rearrangement uses TRBV11-2 and TRBJ2-1, with D unresolved. This CDR3 spans 12 amino acids. In germline, CDR1 is SGHAT, CDR2 FQNNGV. Trimming stripped 3 bases from V and 8 bases from J, with 8 bases between. In DNA, the CDR3 is TGTGCCAGCAGCTTCCCCTTTGATGAGCAGTTCTTC. This gives the protein CASSFPFDEQFF.

The sample holds many counts of this clonotype. The V and J genes are TRBV5-1 and TRBJ2-3; 7 bases fit TRBD2. This CDR3 is 14 amino acids long. J gave up 4 bases and V 6 bases, and 8 bases lay outside the gene matches. CDR1 and CDR2 (germline): SGHRS, YFSETQ. The CDR3 here is CASNLRGFADTQYF. Here the CDR3 DNA reads TGCGCCAGCAACCTGCGGGGGTTTGCAGATACGCAGTATTTT.

This clonotype occurred many times. The chain joins TRBV11-2 to TRBJ2-2; unclear D gene. CDR1 and CDR2 (germline): SGHAT, FQNNGV. Trimming stripped 4 bases from V and 3 bases from J, with 15 bases between. This CDR3 is built from 16 residues. The CDR3 loop is CASSSQVLLDTGELFF. The CDR3 nucleotides read TGTGCCAGCAGCTCCCAGGTCCTTCTCGACACCGGGGAGCTGTTTTTT.